A single sample gave rise to the 10 T cell receptor beta chains below, sequenced in a study of T cell repertoires in cytomegalovirus infection. These receptors have no known antigen. TCRdb passed the reads through MiXCR, listing each CDR3 protein once. The sample shows fewer than 1,000,000 distinct CDR3 sequences, approximately 30% of them seen only once. Source: cultured CD8+ T cells from PBMCs, taken from culture after CMV antigen stimulation. The source is a human donor in good health (CMV status not recorded). Some clones in this sample may be carry-over from other donors' samples.

The V and J genes are TRBV13 and TRBJ2-5, with 7 bases fitting TRBD2. Germline V gene lookup returns CDR1 PRHDT and CDR2 FYEKMQ (reference sequence). CDR3 length: 18 residues. V trimming: 5 bases; J trimming: 5 bases; junction bases outside the gene matches: 20. The CDR3 reads CASSLWGAGEPPGETQYF. CDR3 in DNA: TGTGCCAGCAGCCTCTGGGGCGCGGGGGAACCTCCCGGGGAGACCCAGTACTTC.

The CDR3 region is CASSPTEGTGGTPYEQYV. Written as DNA, the CDR3 is TGTGCTAGCAGCCCGACCGAGGGGACAGGGGGAACCCCCTACGAGCAGTACGTC. This chain uses TRBV7-7 with TRBJ2-7; 11 bases agree with TRBD1. Germline CDR1 reads SSHAT; CDR2 reads FNYEAQ (reference sequence). The CDR3 is 18 residues long.

This clonotype showed up just a few times. The CDR3 here is CASSSDRDRNYGYTF. The CDR3 nucleotides read TGTGCCAGCAGCTCAGACCGGGACAGAAACTATGGCTACACCTTC. This chain uses TRBV7-9 with TRBJ1-2, with 7 positions matching TRBD1. CDR1 is SEHNR and CDR2 is FQNEAQ in the germline V gene (reference sequence). V lost 4 bases and J lost 2; bases outside the gene matches: 7. This CDR3 has 15 residues.

The table lists this clonotype with many counts. This chain links TRBV4-2 with TRBJ2-3, with D maybe TRBD2 (6 bases). The V end lost 1 base, the J end lost 4 bases, and 12 bases lay between the germline ends. CDR1 and CDR2 (germline): LGHNA, YNFKEQ. This CDR3 has 15 amino acids. The CDR3 DNA is TGTGCCAGCAGCCAAGTTTGGAGCGGGTCAGATACGCAGTATTTT. Translating it yields CASSQVWSGSDTQYF.

Only a few counts were recorded for this clonotype. This chain uses TRBV6-6 with TRBJ2-7; 7 bases are shared with TRBD1. This CDR3 region has 14 residues. V was clipped by 5 bases and J by 4 bases; unmatched bases: 8. The germline CDR1 and CDR2 sequences are MNHNY and SVGAGI (reference sequence). CDR3 sequence reads: CASSLRDSDYEQYF. CDR3 nucleotide sequence: TGTGCCAGCAGTCTACGGGACAGTGATTACGAGCAGTACTTC.

This clonotype has a count of ten or more. This chain connects TRBV6-2 or TRBV6-3 to TRBJ2-7; D is uncertain. Germline V gene lookup returns CDR1 MNHEY and CDR2 SVGEGT. The CDR3 covers 13 residues. The V and J ends lost 2 bases and 2 bases respectively, with 7 bases between them. This CDR3 reads CASSYGGPYEQYV. The DNA of the CDR3 is TGTGCCAGCAGTTACGGCGGCCCCTACGAGCAGTACGTC.

This clonotype occurred once. The V and J genes are TRBV20-1 and TRBJ1-2; D ambiguous. The germline gives CDR1 DFQATT, CDR2 SNEGSKA (reference sequence). Between the trimmed V and J ends, which lost 5 bases and 5 bases, there was a span of 12 bases. This CDR3 is built from 12 residues. CDR3 sequence (DNA): TGCAGTGCTCAATCTTGGGGATATGGCTACACCTTC. It encodes CSAQSWGYGYTF.

The chain has TRBV6-5 and TRBJ2-5; unclear D gene. Trimming left V 2 bases short and J 5 bases short, with 9 bases between. CDR1 MNHEY and CDR2 SVGAGI come from the germline V gene. The CDR3 length is 13 residues. CDR3 in DNA: TGTGCCAGCAGTTACGGAGCGATTGAGACCCAGTACTTC. Translating it yields CASSYGAIETQYF.

CDR3 sequence: CASSWTGASGEQYF. The CDR3 DNA is TGTGCCAGCAGTTGGACGGGGGCGTCGGGCGAGCAGTACTTC. The chain joins TRBV2 to TRBJ2-7; TRBD1 or TRBD2 may be the D gene (6 bases each). V dropped 5 bases and J dropped 6 bases, with 17 bases sitting between them. There are 14 residues in the CDR3. The germline V gene has CDR1 SNHLY and CDR2 FYNNEI.

As regards this clonotype: Germline and junction disagree at one end, which may indicate a read error. V and J are TRBV12-3 or TRBV12-4 and TRBJ1-2; D gene unclear. The CDR3 sequence is 14 residues long. CDR3 protein: CASSLGQVYYAYTF. DNA for the CDR3: TGTGCCAGCAGTTTAGGTCAAGTCTACTATGCCTACACCTTC.